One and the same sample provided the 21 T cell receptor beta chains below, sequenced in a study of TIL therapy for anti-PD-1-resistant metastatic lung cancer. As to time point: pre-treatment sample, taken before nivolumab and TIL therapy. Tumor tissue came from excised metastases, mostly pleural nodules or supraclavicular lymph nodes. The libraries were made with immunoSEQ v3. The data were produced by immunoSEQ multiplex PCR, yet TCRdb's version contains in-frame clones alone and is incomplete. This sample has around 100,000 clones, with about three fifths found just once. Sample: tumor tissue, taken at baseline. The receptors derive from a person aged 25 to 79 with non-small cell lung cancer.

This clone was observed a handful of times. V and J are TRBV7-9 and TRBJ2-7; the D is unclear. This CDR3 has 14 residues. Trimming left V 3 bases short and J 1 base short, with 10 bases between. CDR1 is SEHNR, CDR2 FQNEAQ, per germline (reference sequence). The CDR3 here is CASSFQSVSYEQYF. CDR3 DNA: TGTGCCAGCAGCTTCCAAAGCGTTTCCTACGAGCAGTACTTC.

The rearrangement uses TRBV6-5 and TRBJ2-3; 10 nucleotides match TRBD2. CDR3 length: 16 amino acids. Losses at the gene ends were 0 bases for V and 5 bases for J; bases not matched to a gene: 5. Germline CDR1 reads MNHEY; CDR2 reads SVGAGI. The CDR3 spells CASSYSGLAGVDTQYF. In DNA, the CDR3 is TGTGCCAGCAGTTACTCGGGGCTAGCGGGGGTAGATACGCAGTATTTT.

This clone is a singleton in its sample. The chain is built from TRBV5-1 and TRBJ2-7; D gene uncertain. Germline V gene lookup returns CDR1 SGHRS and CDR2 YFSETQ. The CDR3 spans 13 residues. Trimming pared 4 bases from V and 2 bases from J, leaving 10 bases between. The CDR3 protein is CASSPSSPYEQYF. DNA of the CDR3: TGCGCCAGCAGCCCGTCGTCCCCCTACGAGCAGTACTTC. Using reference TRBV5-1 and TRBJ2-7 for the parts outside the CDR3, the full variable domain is KAGVTQTPRYLIKTRGQQVTLSCSPISGHRSVSWYQQTPGQGLQFLFEYFSETQRNKGNFPGRFSGRQFSNSRSEMNVSTLELGDSALYLCASSPSSPYEQYFGPGTRLTVT.

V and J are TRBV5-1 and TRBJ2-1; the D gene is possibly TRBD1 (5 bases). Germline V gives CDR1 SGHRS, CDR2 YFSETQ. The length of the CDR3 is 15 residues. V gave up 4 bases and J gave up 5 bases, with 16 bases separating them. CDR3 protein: CASSPTGNRDNEQFF. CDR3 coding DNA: TGCGCCAGCAGCCCCACAGGAAATCGCGACAATGAGCAGTTCTTC.

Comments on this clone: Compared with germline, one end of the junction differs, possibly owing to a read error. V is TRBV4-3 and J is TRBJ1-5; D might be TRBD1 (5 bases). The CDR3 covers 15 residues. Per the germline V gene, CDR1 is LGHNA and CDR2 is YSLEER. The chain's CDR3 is CASSQEHSGRSYRFF. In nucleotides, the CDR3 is TGCGCCAGCAGCCAAGAACACTCAGGGAGAAGTTATCGCTTTTTT.

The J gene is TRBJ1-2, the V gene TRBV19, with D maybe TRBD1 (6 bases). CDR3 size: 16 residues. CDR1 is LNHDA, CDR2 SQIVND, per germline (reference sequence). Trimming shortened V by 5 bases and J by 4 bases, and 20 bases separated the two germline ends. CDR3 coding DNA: TGTGCCAGTAGTTCCTCACACAGGGCGCCTGGCTATGGCTACACCTTC. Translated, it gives CASSSSHRAPGYGYTF.

For the CDR3, the DNA is TGTGCCACCAGCGCCGACAGGACCTCCTACGAGCAGTACTTC. This encodes CATSADRTSYEQYF. The genes are TRBV15 and TRBJ2-7, with D perhaps TRBD1 (6 bases). Germline V gene data show CDR1 as LNHNV and CDR2 as YYDKDF (reference sequence). This CDR3 has 14 residues. V lost 5 bases and J lost 0, with 11 bases in between.

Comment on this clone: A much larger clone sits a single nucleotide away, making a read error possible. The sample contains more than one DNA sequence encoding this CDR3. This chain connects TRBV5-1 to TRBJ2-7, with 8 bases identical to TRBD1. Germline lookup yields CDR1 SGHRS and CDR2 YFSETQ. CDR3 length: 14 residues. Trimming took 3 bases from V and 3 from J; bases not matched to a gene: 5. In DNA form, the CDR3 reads TGCGCCAGCAGCTCACAGGGGGGAGACTACGAGCAGTACTTC. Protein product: CASSSQGGDYEQYF. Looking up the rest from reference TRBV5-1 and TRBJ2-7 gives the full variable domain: KAGVTQTPRYLIKTRGQQVTLSCSPISGHRSVSWYQQTPGQGLQFLFEYFSETQRNKGNFPGRFSGRQFSNSRSEMNVSTLELGDSALYLCASSSQGGDYEQYFGPGTRLTVT.

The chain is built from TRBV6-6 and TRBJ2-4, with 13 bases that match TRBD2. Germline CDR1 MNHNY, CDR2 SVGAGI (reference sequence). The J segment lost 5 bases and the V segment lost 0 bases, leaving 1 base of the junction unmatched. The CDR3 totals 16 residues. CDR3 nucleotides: TGTGCCAGCAGTTACTCTGGACTAGCGGGAGAAAACATTCAGTACTTC. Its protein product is CASSYSGLAGENIQYF.

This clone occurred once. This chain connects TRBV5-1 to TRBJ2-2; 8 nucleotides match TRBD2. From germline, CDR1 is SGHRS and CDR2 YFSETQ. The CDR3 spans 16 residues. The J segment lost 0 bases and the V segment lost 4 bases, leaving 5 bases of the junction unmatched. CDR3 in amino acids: CASSVTSGSNTGELFF. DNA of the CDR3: TGCGCCAGCAGCGTCACTAGCGGATCGAACACCGGGGAGCTGTTTTTT.

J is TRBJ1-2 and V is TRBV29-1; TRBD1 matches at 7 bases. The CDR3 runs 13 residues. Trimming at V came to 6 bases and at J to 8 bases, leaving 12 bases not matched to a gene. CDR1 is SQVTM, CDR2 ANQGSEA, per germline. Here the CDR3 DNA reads TGCAGCGTGGGGGGACAGCCTAGAGCCGGCTACACCTTC. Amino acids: CSVGGQPRAGYTF.

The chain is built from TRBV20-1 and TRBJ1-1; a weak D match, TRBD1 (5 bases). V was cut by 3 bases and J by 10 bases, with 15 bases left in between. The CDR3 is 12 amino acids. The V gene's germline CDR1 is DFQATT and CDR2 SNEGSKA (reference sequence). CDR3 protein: CSASSPIQGAFF. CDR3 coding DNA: TGCAGTGCTAGTTCCCCTATCCAGGGAGCTTTCTTT.

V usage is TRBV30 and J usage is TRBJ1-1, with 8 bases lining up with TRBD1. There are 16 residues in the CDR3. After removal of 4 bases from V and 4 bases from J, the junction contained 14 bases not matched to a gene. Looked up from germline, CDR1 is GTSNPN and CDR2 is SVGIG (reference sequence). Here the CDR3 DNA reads TGTGCCTGGACCCCCCTTGGGAGACAGGGGATCACTGAAGCTTTCTTT. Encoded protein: CAWTPLGRQGITEAFF.

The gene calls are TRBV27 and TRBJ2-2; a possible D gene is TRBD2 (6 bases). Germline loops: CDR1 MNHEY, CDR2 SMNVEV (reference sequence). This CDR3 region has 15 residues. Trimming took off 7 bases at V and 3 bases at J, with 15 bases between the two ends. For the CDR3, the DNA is TGTGCCAGCAAGGGACTCCTCCCATACACCGGGGAGCTGTTTTTT. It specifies CASKGLLPYTGELFF.

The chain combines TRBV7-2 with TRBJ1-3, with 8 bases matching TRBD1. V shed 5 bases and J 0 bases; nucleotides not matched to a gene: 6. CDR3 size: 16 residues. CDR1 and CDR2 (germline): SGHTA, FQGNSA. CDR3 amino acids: CASSEGQVRSGNTIYF. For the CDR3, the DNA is TGTGCCAGCAGCGAGGGACAGGTCCGCTCTGGAAACACCATATATTTT.

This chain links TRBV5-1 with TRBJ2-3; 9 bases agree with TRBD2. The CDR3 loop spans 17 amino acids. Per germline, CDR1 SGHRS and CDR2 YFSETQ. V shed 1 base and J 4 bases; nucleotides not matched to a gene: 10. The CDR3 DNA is TGCGCCAGCAGCTTGATCCCTCTTAGCGGGAGCCCAGATACGCAGTATTTT. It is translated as CASSLIPLSGSPDTQYF.

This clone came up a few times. The CDR3, as DNA: TGTGCCAGCGGGAACAGGCAGGGCTACACCTTC. Its translation is CASGNRQGYTF. The chain has TRBV28 and TRBJ1-2; D is possibly TRBD1 (5 bases). Trimming took 8 bases from V and 8 from J, leaving 12 bases between them. The CDR3 has 11 amino acids. Germline V gives CDR1 MDHEN, CDR2 SYDVKM.

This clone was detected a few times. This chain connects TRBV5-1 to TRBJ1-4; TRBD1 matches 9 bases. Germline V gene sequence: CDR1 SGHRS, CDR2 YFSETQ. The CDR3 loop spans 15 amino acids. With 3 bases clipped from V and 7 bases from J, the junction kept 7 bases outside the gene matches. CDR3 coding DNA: TGCGCCAGCAGCTCAAGAACAGGGGGCGGTGAAAAACTGTTTTTT. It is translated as CASSSRTGGGEKLFF. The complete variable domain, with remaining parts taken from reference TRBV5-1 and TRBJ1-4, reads KAGVTQTPRYLIKTRGQQVTLSCSPISGHRSVSWYQQTPGQGLQFLFEYFSETQRNKGNFPGRFSGRQFSNSRSEMNVSTLELGDSALYLCASSSRTGGGEKLFFGSGTQLSVL.

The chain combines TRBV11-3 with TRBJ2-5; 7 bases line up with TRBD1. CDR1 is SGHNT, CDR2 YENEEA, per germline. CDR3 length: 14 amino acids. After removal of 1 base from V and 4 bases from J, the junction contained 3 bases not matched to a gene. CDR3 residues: CASSLGQGRETQYF. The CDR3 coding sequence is TGTGCCAGCAGCTTAGGACAGGGCCGAGAGACCCAGTACTTC.

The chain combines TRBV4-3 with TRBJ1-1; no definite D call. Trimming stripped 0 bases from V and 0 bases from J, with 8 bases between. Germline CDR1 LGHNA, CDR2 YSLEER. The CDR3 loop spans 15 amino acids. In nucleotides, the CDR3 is TGCGCCAGCAGCCAAGATTCCAGATTGAACACTGAAGCTTTCTTT. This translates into CASSQDSRLNTEAFF.

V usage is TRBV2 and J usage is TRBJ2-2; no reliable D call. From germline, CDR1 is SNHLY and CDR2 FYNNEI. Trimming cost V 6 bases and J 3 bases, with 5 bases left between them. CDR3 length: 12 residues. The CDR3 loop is CASRQDTGELFF. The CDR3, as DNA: TGTGCCAGCAGGCAAGACACCGGGGAGCTGTTTTTT.